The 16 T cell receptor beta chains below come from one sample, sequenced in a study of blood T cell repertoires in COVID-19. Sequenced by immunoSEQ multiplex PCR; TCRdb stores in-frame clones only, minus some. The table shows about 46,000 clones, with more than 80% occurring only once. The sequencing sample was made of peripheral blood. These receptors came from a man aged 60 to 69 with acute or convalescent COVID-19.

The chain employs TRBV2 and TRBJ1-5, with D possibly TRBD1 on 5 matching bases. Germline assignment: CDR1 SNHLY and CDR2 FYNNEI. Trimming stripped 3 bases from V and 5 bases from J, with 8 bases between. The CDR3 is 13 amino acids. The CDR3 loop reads CASSDRVDQPQHF. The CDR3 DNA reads TGTGCCAGCAGTGACAGGGTTGATCAGCCCCAGCATTTT.

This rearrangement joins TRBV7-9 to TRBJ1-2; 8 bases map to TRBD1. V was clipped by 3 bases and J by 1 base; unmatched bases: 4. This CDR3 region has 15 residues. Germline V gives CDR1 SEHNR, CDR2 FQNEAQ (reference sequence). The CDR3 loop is CASSFQGQVNYGYTF. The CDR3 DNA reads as TGTGCCAGCAGCTTCCAGGGACAGGTTAACTATGGCTACACCTTC.

The CDR3 reads CASSFTTTGSYEQYF. DNA for the CDR3: TGTGCCAGCAGCTTTACTACAACTGGATCCTACGAGCAGTACTTC. This chain joins TRBV5-4 and TRBJ2-7; D is undetermined. Germline values: CDR1 SGHNT, CDR2 YYREEE (reference sequence). With 2 bases removed from V and 1 base from J, the gap between germline ends came to 13 bases. The CDR3 has 15 residues.

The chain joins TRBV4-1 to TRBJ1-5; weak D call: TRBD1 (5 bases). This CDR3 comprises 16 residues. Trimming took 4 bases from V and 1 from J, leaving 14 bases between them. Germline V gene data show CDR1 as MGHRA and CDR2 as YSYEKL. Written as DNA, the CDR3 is TGCGCCAGCAGCCTTACTGGGGCGGGAAGCAATCAGCCCCAGCATTTT. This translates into CASSLTGAGSNQPQHF.

In DNA form, the CDR3 reads TGCGCCAGCAGCTCTATATTACAGGGGGAGACCCAGTACTTC. It codes for CASSSILQGETQYF. The genes are TRBV5-1 and TRBJ2-5; TRBD1 agrees at 7 bases. Trimming took 3 bases from V and 5 from J; bases not matched to a gene: 7. CDR3 length equals 14 residues. Germline CDR1 SGHRS, CDR2 YFSETQ.

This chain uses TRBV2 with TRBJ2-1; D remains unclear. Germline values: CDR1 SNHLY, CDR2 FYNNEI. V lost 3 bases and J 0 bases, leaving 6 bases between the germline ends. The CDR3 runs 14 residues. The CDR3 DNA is TGTGCCAGCAGTGAGTCCCGCTCCTACAATGAGCAGTTCTTC. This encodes CASSESRSYNEQFF.

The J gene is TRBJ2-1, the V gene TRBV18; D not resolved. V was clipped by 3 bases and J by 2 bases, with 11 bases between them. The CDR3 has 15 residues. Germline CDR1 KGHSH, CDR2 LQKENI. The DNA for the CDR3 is TGTGCCAGCTCACCGCGTGTCGCCCCCTACAATGAGCAGTTCTTC. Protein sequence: CASSPRVAPYNEQFF.

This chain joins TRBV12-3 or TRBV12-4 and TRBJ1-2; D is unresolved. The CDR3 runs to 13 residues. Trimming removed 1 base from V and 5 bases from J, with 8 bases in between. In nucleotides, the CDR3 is TGTGCCAGCAGTTTAGAGGCGGGGTATGGCTACACCTTC. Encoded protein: CASSLEAGYGYTF.

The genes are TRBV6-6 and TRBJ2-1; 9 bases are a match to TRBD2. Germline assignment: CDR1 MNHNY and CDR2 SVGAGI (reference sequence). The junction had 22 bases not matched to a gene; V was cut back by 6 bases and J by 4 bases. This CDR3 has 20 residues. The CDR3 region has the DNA TGTGCCAGCAGCTCACGACCTAGCGGGATCCGATCCCCTCCGTACAATGAGCAGTTCTTC. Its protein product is CASSSRPSGIRSPPYNEQFF.

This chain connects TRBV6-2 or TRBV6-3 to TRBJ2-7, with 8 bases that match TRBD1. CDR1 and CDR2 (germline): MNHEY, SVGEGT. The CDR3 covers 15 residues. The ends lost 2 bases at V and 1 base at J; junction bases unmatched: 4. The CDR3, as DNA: TGTGCCAGCAGTTACGGGCGGACAGGGTCCTACGAGCAGTACTTC. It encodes CASSYGRTGSYEQYF.

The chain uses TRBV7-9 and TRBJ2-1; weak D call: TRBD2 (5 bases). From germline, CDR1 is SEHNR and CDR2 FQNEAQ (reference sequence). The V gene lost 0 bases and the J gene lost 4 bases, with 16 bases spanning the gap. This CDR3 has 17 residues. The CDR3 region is CASSLAALSGPYNEQFF. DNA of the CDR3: TGTGCCAGCAGCTTAGCAGCCCTCAGCGGTCCTTACAATGAGCAGTTCTTC.

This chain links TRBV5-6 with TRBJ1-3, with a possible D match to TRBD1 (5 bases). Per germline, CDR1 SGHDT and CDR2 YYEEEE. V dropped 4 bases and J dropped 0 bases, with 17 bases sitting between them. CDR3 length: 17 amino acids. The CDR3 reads CASSPRGRADSGNTIYF. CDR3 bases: TGTGCCAGCAGCCCCCGGGGGAGGGCCGACTCTGGAAACACCATATATTTT.

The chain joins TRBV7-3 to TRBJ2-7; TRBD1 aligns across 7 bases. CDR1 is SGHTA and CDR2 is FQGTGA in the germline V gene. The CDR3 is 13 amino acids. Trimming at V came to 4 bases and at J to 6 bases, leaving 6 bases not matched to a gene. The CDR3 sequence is CASSSDRESEQYF. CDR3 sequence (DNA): TGTGCCAGCAGCTCCGACAGGGAGAGCGAGCAGTACTTC.

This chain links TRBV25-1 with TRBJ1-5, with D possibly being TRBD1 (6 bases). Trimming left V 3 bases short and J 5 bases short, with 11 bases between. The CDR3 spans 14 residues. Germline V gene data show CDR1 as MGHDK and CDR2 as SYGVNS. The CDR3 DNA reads TGTGCCAGCAGTGAGTCGTCAGGGGATCAGCCCCAGCATTTT. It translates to CASSESSGDQPQHF.

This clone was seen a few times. The DNA for the CDR3 is TGTGCCAGAGAGCGGGAGTCCGCCTACGAGCAGTACTTC. It yields the protein CARERESAYEQYF. The J gene is TRBJ2-7, the V gene TRBV19; 8 bases align to TRBD2. V was pared by 9 bases and J by 2 bases, with 6 bases of the junction left unmatched. This CDR3 has 13 residues. Germline CDR1 and CDR2: LNHDA and SQIVND (reference sequence).

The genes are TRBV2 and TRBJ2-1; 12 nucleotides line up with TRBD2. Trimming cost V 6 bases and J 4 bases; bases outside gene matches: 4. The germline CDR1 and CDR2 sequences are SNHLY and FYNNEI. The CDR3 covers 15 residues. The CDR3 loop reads CASSRTSGTYNEQFF. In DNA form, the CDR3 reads TGTGCCAGCAGCAGGACTAGCGGGACTTACAATGAGCAGTTCTTC.